This TCR beta chain was profiled in a study of regulatory T cells in long-lasting Graves disease. In its sample, this clonotype was seen many times. The time point is: persistent/refractory GD, antithyroid drugs over 5 years with positive TRAb. Extracted PBMC RNA gave rise to the TCR library. Doctors identified Graves' disease using the American Thyroid Association guidelines. The junction had 4 bases not matched to a gene; V was cut back by 6 bases and J by 6 bases. The CDR3 contains 12 residues. According to the study, TCR beta libraries were built with iRepertoire HTBI primers and CDR3-region Arm-PCR. TCRdb called the multiplex PCR reads again in MiXCR, with one record for every CDR3 protein. Altogether hundreds of thousands of distinct CDR3 sequences are present, 20% to 25% being singletons, with the ten largest covering roughly 7.7%.

The V gene is TRBV12-3 or TRBV12-4, the J gene TRBJ1-2; 7 nucleotides agree with TRBD1. The TCR was taken from a female donor with Graves disease. The specimen comprised peripheral blood mononuclear cells (PBMCs), sampled when the disease was refractory, from a patient treated with antithyroid drugs. CDR3 in amino acids: CASRLTGNGYTF. CDR3 nucleotide sequence: TGTGCCAGCAGACTGACAGGGAATGGCTACACCTTC.